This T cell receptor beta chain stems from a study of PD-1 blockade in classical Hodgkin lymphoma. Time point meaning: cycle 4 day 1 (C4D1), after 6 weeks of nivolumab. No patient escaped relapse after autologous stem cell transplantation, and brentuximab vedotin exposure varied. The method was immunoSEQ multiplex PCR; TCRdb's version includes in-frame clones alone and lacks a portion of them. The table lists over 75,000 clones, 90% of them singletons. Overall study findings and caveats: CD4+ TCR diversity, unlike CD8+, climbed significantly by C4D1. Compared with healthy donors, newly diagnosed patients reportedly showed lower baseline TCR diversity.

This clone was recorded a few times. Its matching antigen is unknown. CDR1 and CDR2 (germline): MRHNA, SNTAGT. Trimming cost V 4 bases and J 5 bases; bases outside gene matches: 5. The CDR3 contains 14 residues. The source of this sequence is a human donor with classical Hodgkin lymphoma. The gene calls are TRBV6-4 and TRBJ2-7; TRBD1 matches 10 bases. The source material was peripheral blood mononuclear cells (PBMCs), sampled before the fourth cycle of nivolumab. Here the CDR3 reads CASSASTGGHEQYF. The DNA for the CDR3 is TGTGCCAGCAGTGCCTCGACAGGGGGCCACGAGCAGTACTTC.